The clone carrying this TCR beta chain turned up a few times. This sample is part of a study of identical twins. Germline loops: CDR1 SGHRS, CDR2 YFSETQ. CDR3 size: 16 residues. V was pared by 2 bases and J by 3 bases, with 18 bases between. TCRdb re-analysed the 5' RACE reads in MiXCR, keeping a single row per CDR3 protein. The table records 450,000 or so distinct CDR3 sequences, around 24% of them present only once. The data also belong to a second study, concerning T cells expressing NK-cell markers.

The sample consisted of CD4+ T cells sorted from blood. This TCR came from a woman aged 18-29 years in good health. The chain recombines TRBV5-1 with TRBJ2-7; no clear D. The CDR3 protein is CASSFNPVDGLYEQYF. The DNA for the CDR3 is TGCGCCAGCAGCTTTAATCCTGTCGACGGCCTCTACGAGCAGTACTTC. Complete variable domain (other parts from reference TRBV5-1 and TRBJ2-7): KAGVTQTPRYLIKTRGQQVTLSCSPISGHRSVSWYQQTPGQGLQFLFEYFSETQRNKGNFPGRFSGRQFSNSRSEMNVSTLELGDSALYLCASSFNPVDGLYEQYFGPGTRLTVT.